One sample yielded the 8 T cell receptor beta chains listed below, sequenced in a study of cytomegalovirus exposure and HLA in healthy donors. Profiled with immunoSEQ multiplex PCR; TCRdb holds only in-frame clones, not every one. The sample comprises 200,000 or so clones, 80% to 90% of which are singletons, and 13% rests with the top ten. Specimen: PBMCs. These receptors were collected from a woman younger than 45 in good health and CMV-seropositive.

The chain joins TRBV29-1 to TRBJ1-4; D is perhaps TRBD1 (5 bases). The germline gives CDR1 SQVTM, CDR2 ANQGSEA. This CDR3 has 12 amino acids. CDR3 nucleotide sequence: TGCGGGATCCAGGGCCCAGGGGAAAAACTGTTTTTT. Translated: CGIQGPGEKLFF.

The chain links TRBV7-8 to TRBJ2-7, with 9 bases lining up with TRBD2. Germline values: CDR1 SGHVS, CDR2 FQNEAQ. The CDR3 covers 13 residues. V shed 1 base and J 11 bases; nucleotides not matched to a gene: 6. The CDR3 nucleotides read TGTGCCAGCAGCTTAGTGCGGGAGGGCTCTAAGTACTTC. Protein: CASSLVREGSKYF.

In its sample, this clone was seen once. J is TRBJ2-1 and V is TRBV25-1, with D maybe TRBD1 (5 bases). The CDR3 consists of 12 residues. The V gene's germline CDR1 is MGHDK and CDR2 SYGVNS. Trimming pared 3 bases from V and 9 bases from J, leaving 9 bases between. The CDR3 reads CASSELRGEQFF. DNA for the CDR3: TGTGCCAGCAGTGAGCTAAGGGGTGAGCAGTTCTTC.

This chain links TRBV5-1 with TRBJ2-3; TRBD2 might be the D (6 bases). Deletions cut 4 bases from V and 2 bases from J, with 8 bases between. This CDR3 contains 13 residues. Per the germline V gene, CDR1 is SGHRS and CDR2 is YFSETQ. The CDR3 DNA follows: TGCGCCAGCAGCGGCGGGACCACAGATACGCAGTATTTT. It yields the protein CASSGGTTDTQYF.

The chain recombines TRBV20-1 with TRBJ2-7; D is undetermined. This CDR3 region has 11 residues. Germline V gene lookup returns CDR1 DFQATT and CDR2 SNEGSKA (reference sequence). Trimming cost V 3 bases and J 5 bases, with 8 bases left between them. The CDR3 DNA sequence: TGCAGTGCTAGCAAGCAGGACGAGCAGTACTTC. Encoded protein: CSASKQDEQYF.

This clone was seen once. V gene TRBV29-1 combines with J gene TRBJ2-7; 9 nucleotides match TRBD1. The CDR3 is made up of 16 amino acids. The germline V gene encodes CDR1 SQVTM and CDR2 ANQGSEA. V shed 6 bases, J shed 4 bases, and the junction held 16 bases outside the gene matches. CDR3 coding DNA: TGCAGCGTGATACCGGGACAGGGCCCCTCCTCTTACGAGCAGTACTTC. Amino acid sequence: CSVIPGQGPSSYEQYF.

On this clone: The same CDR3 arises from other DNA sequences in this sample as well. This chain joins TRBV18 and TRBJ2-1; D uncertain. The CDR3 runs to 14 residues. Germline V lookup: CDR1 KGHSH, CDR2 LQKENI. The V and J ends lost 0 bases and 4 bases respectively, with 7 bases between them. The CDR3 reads CASSPPGRYNEQFF. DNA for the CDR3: TGTGCCAGCTCACCACCGGGCAGATACAATGAGCAGTTCTTC.

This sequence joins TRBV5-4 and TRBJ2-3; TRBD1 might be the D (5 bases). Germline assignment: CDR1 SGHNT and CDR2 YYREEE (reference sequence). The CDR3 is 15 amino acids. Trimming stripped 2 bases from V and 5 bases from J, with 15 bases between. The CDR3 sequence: CASSLDSVLRDTQYF. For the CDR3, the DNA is TGTGCCAGCAGCTTAGACAGCGTACTAAGAGATACGCAGTATTTT.